Each of the 24 T cell receptor beta chains below was sequenced from the same sample in a study of patients and donors after allogeneic stem cell transplantation. From the RT-PCR reads, TCRdb called clonotypes with MiXCR, one entry per CDR3 protein. The sample has roughly 880,000 distinct CDR3 sequences, more than 15% seen once; the top ten hold roughly 6.4%. The material sequenced was blood, either unsorted or a sorted T cell fraction (not recorded which). The source of these receptors is a human donor who was either an allogeneic HSCT recipient or a stem cell or donor lymphocyte infusion donor (not recorded which). It is not recorded whose cells these are; they may come from a transplant donor.

This chain links TRBV6-1 with TRBJ2-1; 11 positions match TRBD2. V lost 2 bases and J lost 2; bases outside the gene matches: 8. The CDR3 extends over 18 amino acids. Germline CDR1 reads MNHNS; CDR2 reads SASEGT. CDR3 residues: CASSEPLAGGPAYNEQFF. The CDR3 bases are TGTGCCAGCAGTGAACCATTAGCGGGAGGGCCTGCCTACAATGAGCAGTTCTTC.

This clonotype was seen many times. CDR3 sequence reads: CSASRGQFSNQPQHF. DNA for the CDR3: TGCAGTGCTAGCCGCGGGCAGTTTAGCAATCAGCCCCAGCATTTT. This chain joins TRBV20-1 and TRBJ1-5; D ambiguous. Germline V CDR1 and CDR2: DFQATT, SNEGSKA (reference sequence). The length of the CDR3 is 15 residues. Trimming pared 3 bases from V and 0 bases from J, leaving 12 bases between.

This clonotype was found a few times. The chain recombines TRBV12-3 or TRBV12-4 with TRBJ2-3; D is ambiguous. Trimming took 3 bases from V and 6 from J, leaving 13 bases between them. The CDR3 contains 14 residues. CDR3 residues: CASSLGRLADTQYF. CDR3 DNA: TGTGCCAGCAGTTTGGGCAGGTTGGCGGATACGCAGTATTTT.

CDR3 bases: TGTGCCAGCAGTCAAAGGGAGAGGGCAAGTAATGAAAAACTGTTTTTT. This sequence encodes CASSQRERASNEKLFF. The chain has TRBV12-3 or TRBV12-4 and TRBJ1-4; D not certain. Trimming took 5 bases from V and 4 from J, leaving 17 bases between them. CDR3 length: 16 residues.

This clonotype has only a few counts. The chain joins TRBV25-1 to TRBJ1-1; possibly TRBD1 for D (5 bases). This CDR3 is built from 15 residues. V lost 5 bases and J lost 5, with 18 bases in between. The germline gives CDR1 MGHDK, CDR2 SYGVNS. In DNA, the CDR3 is TGTGCCAGCAGTAGCCTGGGCAGGGATGGTACTGAAGCTTTCTTT. It specifies CASSSLGRDGTEAFF.

In its sample, this clonotype was seen a few times. The DNA for the CDR3 is TGTGCCAGCAGTACCGTCCAGGGGAGAGACTACGAGCAGTACTTC. Its protein is CASSTVQGRDYEQYF. The chain has TRBV12-3 or TRBV12-4 and TRBJ2-7; a weak D match, TRBD1 (6 bases). The V gene lost 5 bases and the J gene lost 3 bases, with 17 bases spanning the gap. The CDR3 runs to 15 residues.

CDR3 protein: CASSLTTGGSGNTEAFF. The DNA for the CDR3 is TGCGCCAGCAGCTTGACTACAGGGGGCTCGGGGAACACTGAAGCTTTCTTT. This chain uses TRBV5-1 with TRBJ1-1, with 9 bases that match TRBD1. The CDR3 covers 17 residues. Germline CDR1 is SGHRS and CDR2 is YFSETQ. V shed 1 base, J shed 1 base, and the junction held 8 bases outside the gene matches. Full variable domain (remainder filled in from reference TRBV5-1 and TRBJ1-1): KAGVTQTPRYLIKTRGQQVTLSCSPISGHRSVSWYQQTPGQGLQFLFEYFSETQRNKGNFPGRFSGRQFSNSRSEMNVSTLELGDSALYLCASSLTTGGSGNTEAFFGQGTRLTVV.

There are many counts of this clonotype. One junction end disagrees with the germline gene, perhaps due to a read error. The chain is built from TRBV5-1 and TRBJ1-1; tentative D call: TRBD1 (5 bases). The CDR3 runs 15 residues. Germline V gene lookup returns CDR1 SGHRS and CDR2 YFSETQ. The CDR3 loop is CASSLAGGTNTEAFF. The DNA of the CDR3 is TGTGCCAGCAGTTTAGCGGGGGGAACGAACACTGAAGCTTTCTTT. Full variable domain (rest looked up from reference TRBV5-1 and TRBJ1-1): KAGVTQTPRYLIKTRGQQVTLSCSPISGHRSVSWYQQTPGQGLQFLFEYFSETQRNKGNFPGRFSGRQFSNSRSEMNVSTLELGDSALYLCASSLAGGTNTEAFFGQGTRLTVV.

This clonotype came up a few times. The chain recombines TRBV2 with TRBJ2-7; no clear D. V was pared by 2 bases and J by 2 bases, with 10 bases between. The germline V gene has CDR1 SNHLY and CDR2 FYNNEI. The CDR3 length is 14 residues. This chain's CDR3 is CASSERRSPYEQYF. For the CDR3, the DNA is TGTGCCAGCAGTGAAAGGCGATCTCCCTACGAGCAGTACTTC.

J is TRBJ1-1 and V is TRBV4-1, with 9 bases fitting TRBD1. The CDR3 has 17 amino acids. Germline CDR1 reads MGHRA; CDR2 reads YSYEKL. J gave up 4 bases and V 6 bases, and 15 bases lay outside the gene matches. The CDR3 loop is CASSPSDRGWSSTEAFF. Written as DNA, the CDR3 is TGCGCCAGCAGTCCCTCCGACAGGGGGTGGAGTAGCACTGAAGCTTTCTTT.

The table lists this clonotype with a few counts. This chain connects TRBV5-8 to TRBJ1-5; D gene unclear. CDR3 length: 16 amino acids. V lost 0 bases and J lost 4, with 14 bases in between. CDR1 is SGHTS and CDR2 is YDEGEE in the germline V gene. Here the CDR3 DNA reads TGTGCCAGCAGCTTGGTCTTCGGGTCCCAGAATCAGCCCCAGCATTTT. Protein sequence: CASSLVFGSQNQPQHF. The full variable domain, with the rest looked up from reference TRBV5-8 and TRBJ1-5, is EAGVTQSPTHLIKTRGQQATLRCSPISGHTSVYWYQQALGLGLQFLLWYDEGEERNRGNFPPRFSGRQFPNYSSELNVNALELEDSALYLCASSLVFGSQNQPQHFGDGTRLSIL.

This clonotype was observed a few times. The rearrangement joins TRBV9 to TRBJ1-1; D is unresolved. The CDR3 runs to 16 residues. The V end lost 1 base, the J end lost 0 bases, and 13 bases lay between the germline ends. Per the germline V gene, CDR1 is SGDLS and CDR2 is YYNGEE. CDR3: CASSVLWAGMNTEAFF. Written as DNA, the CDR3 is TGTGCCAGCAGCGTACTTTGGGCGGGAATGAACACTGAAGCTTTCTTT.

The chain is built from TRBV6-2 or TRBV6-3 and TRBJ2-5; D gene ambiguous. Germline CDR1 reads MNHEY; CDR2 reads SVGEGT. The CDR3 is 15 amino acids. V lost 6 bases and J 4 bases, leaving 18 bases between the germline ends. CDR3 DNA: TGTGCCAGCAGCCGAACCGAAAACCTTCGAGAGACCCAGTACTTC. This encodes CASSRTENLRETQYF.

The chain links TRBV20-1 to TRBJ1-2, with TRBD1 matching over 10 bases. Trimming cost V 2 bases and J 4 bases; bases outside gene matches: 7. CDR1 and CDR2 (germline): DFQATT, SNEGSKA (reference sequence). The CDR3 covers 15 residues. DNA of the CDR3: TGCAGTGCTAGAAGTCCGGGACAGGGGTCCTATGGCTACACCTTC. Its translation: CSARSPGQGSYGYTF.

This clonotype occurred a few times. The genes are TRBV6-2 or TRBV6-3 and TRBJ1-5; 9 bases map to TRBD1. V lost 7 bases and J lost 6; bases outside the gene matches: 7. The germline gives CDR1 MNHEY, CDR2 SVGEGT. The CDR3 is 14 amino acids. The DNA for the CDR3 is TGTGCCAGCATTAATCCGGGACAGGGTCAGCCCCAGCATTTT. Protein product: CASINPGQGQPQHF.

The chain carries TRBV7-6 and TRBJ2-2; a possible D gene is TRBD1 (6 bases). This CDR3 has 17 amino acids. V lost 2 bases, J lost 8 bases, and 21 bases lay in between. Germline CDR1 is SGHVS and CDR2 is FNYEAQ. The CDR3 bases are TGTGCCAGCAGCTTACCCCCCCGGACAGAGGGGGAGGGGGAGCTGTTTTTT. It yields the protein CASSLPPRTEGEGELFF.

This clonotype was picked up a small number of times. The V call is TRBV6-2 or TRBV6-3, the J call TRBJ1-5; D remains unclear. Trimming stripped 5 bases from V and 2 bases from J, with 13 bases between. The germline gives CDR1 MNHEY, CDR2 SVGEGT. The CDR3 loop spans 15 amino acids. The CDR3 reads CASSRGLVGNQPQHF. The DNA for the CDR3 is TGTGCCAGCAGTCGCGGACTGGTCGGCAATCAGCCCCAGCATTTT.

V is TRBV9 and J is TRBJ1-2, with D possibly matching TRBD1 (5 bases). Germline V CDR1 and CDR2: SGDLS, YYNGEE. V gave up 0 bases and J gave up 7 bases, with 16 bases separating them. The CDR3 consists of 15 residues. Here the CDR3 reads CASSVAGVGTAGYTF. CDR3 sequence (DNA): TGTGCCAGCAGCGTAGCGGGTGTCGGGACGGCTGGCTACACCTTC.

The rearrangement links TRBV20-1 to TRBJ2-7; TRBD2 aligns across 8 bases. This CDR3 has 14 amino acids. From germline, CDR1 is DFQATT and CDR2 SNEGSKA (reference sequence). After removal of 5 bases from V and 0 bases from J, the junction contained 6 bases not matched to a gene. The CDR3 here is CSAGIAGSSYEQYF. The DNA for the CDR3 is TGCAGTGCTGGGATAGCGGGGAGCTCCTACGAGCAGTACTTC.

The gene calls are TRBV4-3 and TRBJ1-2, with 10 bases identical to TRBD1. V gave up 2 bases and J gave up 7 bases; unmatched junction bases: 16. The CDR3 loop spans 18 amino acids. Germline V gene sequence: CDR1 LGHNA, CDR2 YSLEER. CDR3 in DNA: TGCGCCAGCAGCCAAAGTTCGGGACAGGGGACCTTTGAGCGTGGCTACACCTTC. Its translation: CASSQSSGQGTFERGYTF.

The rearrangement links TRBV10-3 to TRBJ2-7, with TRBD2 as a possible D gene (6 bases). The CDR3 extends over 15 amino acids. Germline V CDR1 and CDR2: ENHRY, SYGVKD. The V end was cut by 0 bases, the J end by 5 bases, with 14 bases between. The CDR3 nucleotides are TGTGCCATCAGTGAGTCGGAGGGATGGGGTGACGAGCAGTACTTC. It is translated as CAISESEGWGDEQYF.

The chain recombines TRBV12-5 with TRBJ2-5; 12 bases are a match to TRBD2. Germline V gene lookup returns CDR1 LGHNT and CDR2 FRNRAP. V was pared by 6 bases and J by 2 bases, with 7 bases of the junction left unmatched. The CDR3 contains 16 residues. CDR3 amino acids: CASGNGLAGTQETQYF. The CDR3 DNA is TGTGCTAGTGGAAACGGACTAGCGGGAACTCAAGAGACCCAGTACTTC.

The chain combines TRBV6-5 with TRBJ1-2; perhaps TRBD1 as D (5 bases). The CDR3 sequence is 15 residues long. V dropped 2 bases and J dropped 3 bases, with 13 bases sitting between them. Per the germline V gene, CDR1 is MNHEY and CDR2 is SVGAGI. The CDR3 DNA reads as TGTGCCAGCAGTTACGGGGCCGGAGGGGACTATGGCTACACCTTC. Translating gives CASSYGAGGDYGYTF.

This clonotype was counted between two and nine times. The chain joins TRBV20-1 to TRBJ2-7; 10 bases fit TRBD1. Germline V lookup: CDR1 DFQATT, CDR2 SNEGSKA (reference sequence). The CDR3 sequence is 14 residues long. CDR3 sequence: CRDNRDRGAYEQYF. In DNA, the CDR3 is TGCAGAGATAACCGGGACAGGGGTGCCTACGAGCAGTACTTC.